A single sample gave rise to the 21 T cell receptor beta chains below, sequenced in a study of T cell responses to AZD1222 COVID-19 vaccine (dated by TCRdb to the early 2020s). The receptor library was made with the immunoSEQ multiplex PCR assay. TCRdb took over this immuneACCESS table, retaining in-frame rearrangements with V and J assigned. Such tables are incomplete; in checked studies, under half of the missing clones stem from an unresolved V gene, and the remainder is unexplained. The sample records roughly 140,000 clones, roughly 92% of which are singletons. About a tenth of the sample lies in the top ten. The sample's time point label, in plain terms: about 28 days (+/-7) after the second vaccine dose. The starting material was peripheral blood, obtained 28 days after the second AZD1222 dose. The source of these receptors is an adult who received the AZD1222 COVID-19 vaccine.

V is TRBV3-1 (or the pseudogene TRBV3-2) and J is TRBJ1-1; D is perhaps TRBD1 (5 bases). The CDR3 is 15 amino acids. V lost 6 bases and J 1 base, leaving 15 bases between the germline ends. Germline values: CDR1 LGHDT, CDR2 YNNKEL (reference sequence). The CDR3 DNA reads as TGTGCCAGCAGACCCGGGGGGGTCTGGAACACTGAAGCTTTCTTT. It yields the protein CASRPGGVWNTEAFF.

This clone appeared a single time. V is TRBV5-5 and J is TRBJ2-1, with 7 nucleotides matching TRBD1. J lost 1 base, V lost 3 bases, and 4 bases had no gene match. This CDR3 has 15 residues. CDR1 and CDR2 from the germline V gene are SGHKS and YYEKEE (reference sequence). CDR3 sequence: CASSSQGWSYNEQFF. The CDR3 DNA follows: TGTGCCAGCAGCTCACAGGGGTGGTCCTACAATGAGCAGTTCTTC.

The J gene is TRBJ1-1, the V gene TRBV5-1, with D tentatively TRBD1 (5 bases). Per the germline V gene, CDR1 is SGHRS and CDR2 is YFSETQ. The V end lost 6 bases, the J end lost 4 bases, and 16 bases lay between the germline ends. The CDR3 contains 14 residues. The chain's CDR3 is CASKDMVGTTEAFF. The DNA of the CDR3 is TGCGCCAGCAAGGATATGGTAGGGACCACTGAAGCTTTCTTT.

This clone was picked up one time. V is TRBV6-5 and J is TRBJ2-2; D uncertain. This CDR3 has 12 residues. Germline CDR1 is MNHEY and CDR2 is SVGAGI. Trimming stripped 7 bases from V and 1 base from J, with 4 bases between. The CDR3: CASMGNTGELFF. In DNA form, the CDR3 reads TGTGCCAGCATGGGGAACACCGGGGAGCTGTTTTTT.

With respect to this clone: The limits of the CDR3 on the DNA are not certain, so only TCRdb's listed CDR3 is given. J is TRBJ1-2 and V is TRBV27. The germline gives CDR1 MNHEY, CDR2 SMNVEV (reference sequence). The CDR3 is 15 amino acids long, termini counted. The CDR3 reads CASSFGAGNPYGYTF.

The DNA of the CDR3 is TGTGCCAGCAGCCAAGCGTCGGGGTCCGTTGAAGCTTTCTTT. Encoded protein: CASSQASGSVEAFF. The genes are TRBV3-1 (or the pseudogene TRBV3-2) and TRBJ1-1, with D uncertain. Between the trimmed V and J ends, which lost 1 base and 7 bases, there was a span of 13 bases. The CDR3 extends over 14 amino acids. Germline V gene data show CDR1 as LGHDT and CDR2 as YNNKEL (reference sequence).

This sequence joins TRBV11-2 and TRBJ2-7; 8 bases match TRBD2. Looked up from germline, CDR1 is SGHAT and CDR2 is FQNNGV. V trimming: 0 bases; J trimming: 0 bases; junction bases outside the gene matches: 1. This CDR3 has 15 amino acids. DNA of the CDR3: TGTGCCAGCAGCTTAGAAGCGGGAGACTCCTACGAGCAGTACTTC. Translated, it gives CASSLEAGDSYEQYF.

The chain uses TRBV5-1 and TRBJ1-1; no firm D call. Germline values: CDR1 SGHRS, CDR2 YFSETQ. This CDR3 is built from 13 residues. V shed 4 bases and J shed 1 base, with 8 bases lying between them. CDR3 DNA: TGCGCCAGCAGCGTGGCGGGGAACACTGAAGCTTTCTTT. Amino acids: CASSVAGNTEAFF.

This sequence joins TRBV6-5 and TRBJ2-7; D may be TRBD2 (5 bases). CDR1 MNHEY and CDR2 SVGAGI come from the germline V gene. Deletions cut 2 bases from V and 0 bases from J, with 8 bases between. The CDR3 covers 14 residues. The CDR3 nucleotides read TGTGCCAGCAGTTACGCGGACTCCTCCTACGAGCAGTACTTC. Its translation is CASSYADSSYEQYF.

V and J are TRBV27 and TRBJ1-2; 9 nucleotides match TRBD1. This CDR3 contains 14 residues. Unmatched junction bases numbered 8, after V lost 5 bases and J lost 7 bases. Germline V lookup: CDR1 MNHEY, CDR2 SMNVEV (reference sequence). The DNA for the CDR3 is TGTGCCAGCAGTCCCGGGGACAGGGAAGCTGGCTACACCTTC. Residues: CASSPGDREAGYTF.

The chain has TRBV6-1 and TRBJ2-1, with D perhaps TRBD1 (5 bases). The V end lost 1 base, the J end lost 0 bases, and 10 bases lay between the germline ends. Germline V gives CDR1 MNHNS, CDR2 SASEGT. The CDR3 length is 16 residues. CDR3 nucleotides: TGTGCCAGCAGTGAAGGTGGGGCAGGCTCCTACAATGAGCAGTTCTTC. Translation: CASSEGGAGSYNEQFF.

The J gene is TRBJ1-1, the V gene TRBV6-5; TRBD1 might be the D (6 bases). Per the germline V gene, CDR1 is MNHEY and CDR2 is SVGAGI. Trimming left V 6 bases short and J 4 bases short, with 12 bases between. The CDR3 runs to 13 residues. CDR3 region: CASRIRGTTEAFF. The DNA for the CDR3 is TGTGCCAGCAGGATAAGGGGGACCACTGAAGCTTTCTTT.

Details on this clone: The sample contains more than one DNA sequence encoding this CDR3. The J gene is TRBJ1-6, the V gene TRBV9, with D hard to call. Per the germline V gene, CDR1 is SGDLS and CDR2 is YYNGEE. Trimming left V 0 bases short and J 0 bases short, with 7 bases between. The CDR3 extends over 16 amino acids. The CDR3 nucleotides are TGTGCCAGCAGCGTAGGGAGGGACTCCTATAATTCACCCCTCCACTTT. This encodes CASSVGRDSYNSPLHF.

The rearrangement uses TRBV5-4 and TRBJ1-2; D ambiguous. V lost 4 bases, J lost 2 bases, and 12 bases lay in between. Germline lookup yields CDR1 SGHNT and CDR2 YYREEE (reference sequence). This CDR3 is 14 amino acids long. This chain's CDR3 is CASSEGLVNYGYTF. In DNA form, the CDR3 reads TGTGCCAGCAGCGAAGGGTTAGTGAACTATGGCTACACCTTC.

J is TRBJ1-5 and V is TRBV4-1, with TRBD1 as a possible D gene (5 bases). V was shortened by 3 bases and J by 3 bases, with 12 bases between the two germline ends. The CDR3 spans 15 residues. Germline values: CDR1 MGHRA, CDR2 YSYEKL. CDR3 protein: CASSHSAGINQPQHF. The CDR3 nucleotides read TGCGCCAGCAGCCACTCGGCAGGGATCAATCAGCCCCAGCATTTT.

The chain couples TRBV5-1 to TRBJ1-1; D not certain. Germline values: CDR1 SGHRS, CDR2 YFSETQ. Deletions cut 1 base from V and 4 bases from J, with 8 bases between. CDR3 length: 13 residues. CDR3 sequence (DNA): TGCGCCAGCAGCTTGCCAGGCAGCACTGAAGCTTTCTTT. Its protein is CASSLPGSTEAFF.

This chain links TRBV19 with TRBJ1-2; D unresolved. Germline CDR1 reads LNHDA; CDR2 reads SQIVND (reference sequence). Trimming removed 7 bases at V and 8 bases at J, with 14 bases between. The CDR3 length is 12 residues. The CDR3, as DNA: TGTGCCAGTACCGGGCCCCTAAGGGGCTACACCTTC. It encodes CASTGPLRGYTF.

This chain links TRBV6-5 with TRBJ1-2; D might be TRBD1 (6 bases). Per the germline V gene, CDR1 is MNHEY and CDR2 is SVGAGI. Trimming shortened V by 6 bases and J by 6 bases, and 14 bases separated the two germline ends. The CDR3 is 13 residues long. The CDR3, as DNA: TGTGCCAGCAGAACTACAGGGTTGGATGGCTACACCTTC. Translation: CASRTTGLDGYTF.

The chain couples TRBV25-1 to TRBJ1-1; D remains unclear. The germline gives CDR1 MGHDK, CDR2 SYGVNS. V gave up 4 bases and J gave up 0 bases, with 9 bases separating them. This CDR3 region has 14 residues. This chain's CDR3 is CASSGWSMNTEAFF. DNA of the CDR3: TGTGCCAGCAGTGGGTGGAGCATGAACACTGAAGCTTTCTTT.

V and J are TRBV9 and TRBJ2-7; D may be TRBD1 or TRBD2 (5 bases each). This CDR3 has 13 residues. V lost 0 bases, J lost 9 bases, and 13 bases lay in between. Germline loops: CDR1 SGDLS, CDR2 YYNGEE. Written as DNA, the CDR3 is TGTGCCAGCAGCGTAGGTGGGGACCGCGGGCAGTACTTC. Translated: CASSVGGDRGQYF.

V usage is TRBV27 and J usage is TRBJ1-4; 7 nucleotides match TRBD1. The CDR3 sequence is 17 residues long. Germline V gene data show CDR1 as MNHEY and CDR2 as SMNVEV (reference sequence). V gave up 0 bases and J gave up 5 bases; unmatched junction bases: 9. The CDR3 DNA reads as TGTGCCAGCAGTTTATCGGGACAGCTGATATTCAATGAAAAACTGTTTTTT. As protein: CASSLSGQLIFNEKLFF.